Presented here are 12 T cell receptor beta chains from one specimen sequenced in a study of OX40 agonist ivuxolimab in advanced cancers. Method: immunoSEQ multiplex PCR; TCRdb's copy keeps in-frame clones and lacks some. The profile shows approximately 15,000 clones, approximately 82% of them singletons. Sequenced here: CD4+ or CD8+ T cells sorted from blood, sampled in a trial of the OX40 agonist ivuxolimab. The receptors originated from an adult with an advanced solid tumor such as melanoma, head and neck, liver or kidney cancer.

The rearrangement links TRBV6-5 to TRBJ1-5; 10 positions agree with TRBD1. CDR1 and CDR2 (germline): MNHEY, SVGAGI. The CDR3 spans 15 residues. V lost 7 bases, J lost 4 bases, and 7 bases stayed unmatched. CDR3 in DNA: TGTGCCAGCAACCCGGACAGGGGGTCTAATCAGCCCCAGCATTTT. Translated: CASNPDRGSNQPQHF.

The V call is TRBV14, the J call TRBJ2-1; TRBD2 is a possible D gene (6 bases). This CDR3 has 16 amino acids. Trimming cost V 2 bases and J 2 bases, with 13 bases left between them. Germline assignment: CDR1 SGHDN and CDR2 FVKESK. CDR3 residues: CASSQRWTTAYNEQFF. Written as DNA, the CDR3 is TGTGCCAGCAGCCAAAGATGGACTACCGCCTACAATGAGCAGTTCTTC.

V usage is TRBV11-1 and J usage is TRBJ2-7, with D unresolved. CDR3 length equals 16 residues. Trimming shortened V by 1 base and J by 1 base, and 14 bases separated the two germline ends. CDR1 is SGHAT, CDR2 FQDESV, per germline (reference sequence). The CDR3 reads CASSLVSGVGSYEQYF. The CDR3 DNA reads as TGTGCCAGCAGCTTAGTGTCAGGAGTCGGTTCCTACGAGCAGTACTTC. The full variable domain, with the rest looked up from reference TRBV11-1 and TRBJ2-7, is EAEVAQSPRYKITEKSQAVAFWCDPISGHATLYWYRQILGQGPELLVQFQDESVVDDSQLPKDRFSAERLKGVDSTLKIQPAELGDSAMYLCASSLVSGVGSYEQYFGPGTRLTVT.

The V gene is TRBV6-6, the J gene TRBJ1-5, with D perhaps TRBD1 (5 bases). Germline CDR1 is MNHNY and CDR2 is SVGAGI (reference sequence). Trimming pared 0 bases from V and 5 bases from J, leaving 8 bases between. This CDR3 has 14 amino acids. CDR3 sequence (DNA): TGTGCCAGCAGTTACTCTGGGGGTGATCAGCCCCAGCATTTT. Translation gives CASSYSGGDQPQHF.

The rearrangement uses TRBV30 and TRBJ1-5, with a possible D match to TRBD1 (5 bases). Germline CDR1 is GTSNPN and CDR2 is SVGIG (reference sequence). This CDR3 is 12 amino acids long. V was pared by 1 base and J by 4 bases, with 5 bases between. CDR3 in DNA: TGTGCCTGGAGTGCAGGGAATCAGCCCCAGCATTTT. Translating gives CAWSAGNQPQHF.

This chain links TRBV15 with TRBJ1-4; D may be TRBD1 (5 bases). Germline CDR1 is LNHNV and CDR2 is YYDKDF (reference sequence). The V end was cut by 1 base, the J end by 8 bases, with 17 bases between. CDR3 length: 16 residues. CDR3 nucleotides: TGTGCCACCAGCAGAGTCAGGGCGGGGGTGGACGAAAAACTGTTTTTT. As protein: CATSRVRAGVDEKLFF.

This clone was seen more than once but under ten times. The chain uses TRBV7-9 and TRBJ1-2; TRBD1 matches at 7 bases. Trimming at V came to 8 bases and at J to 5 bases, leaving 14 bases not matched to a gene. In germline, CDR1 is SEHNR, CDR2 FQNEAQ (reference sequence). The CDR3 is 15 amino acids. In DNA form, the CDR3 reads TGTGCCAGCCGTTCGGGACAGCCCGCAAAGTATGGCTACACCTTC. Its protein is CASRSGQPAKYGYTF.

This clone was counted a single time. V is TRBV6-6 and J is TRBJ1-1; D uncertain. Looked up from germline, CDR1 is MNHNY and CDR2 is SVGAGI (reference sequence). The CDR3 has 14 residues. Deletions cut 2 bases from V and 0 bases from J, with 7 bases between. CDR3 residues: CASSYGSLNTEAFF. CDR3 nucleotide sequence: TGTGCCAGCAGTTACGGCAGTTTGAACACTGAAGCTTTCTTT.

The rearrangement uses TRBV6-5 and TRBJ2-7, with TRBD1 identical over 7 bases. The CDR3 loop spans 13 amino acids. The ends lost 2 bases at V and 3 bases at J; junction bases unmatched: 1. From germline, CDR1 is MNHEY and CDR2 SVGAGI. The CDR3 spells CASSYRQGYEQYF. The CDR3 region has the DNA TGTGCCAGCAGTTACCGACAGGGCTACGAGCAGTACTTC.

DNA of the CDR3: TGTGCCAGCAGCTTATACACTGAAGCTTTCTTT. Amino acids: CASSLYTEAFF. This chain links TRBV7-6 with TRBJ1-1; D gene ambiguous. The germline V gene has CDR1 SGHVS and CDR2 FNYEAQ. The CDR3 extends over 11 amino acids. V dropped 2 bases and J dropped 3 bases, with 1 base sitting between them.

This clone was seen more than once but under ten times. Here the CDR3 reads CSGLLGDSYEQYF. The CDR3 bases are TGCAGCGGGCTGTTGGGGGACTCCTACGAGCAGTACTTC. The chain carries TRBV29-1 and TRBJ2-7; TRBD1 or TRBD2 may be the D gene (5 bases each). CDR3 length: 13 amino acids. V was shortened by 7 bases and J by 0 bases, with 13 bases between the two germline ends. Per germline, CDR1 SQVTM and CDR2 ANQGSEA.

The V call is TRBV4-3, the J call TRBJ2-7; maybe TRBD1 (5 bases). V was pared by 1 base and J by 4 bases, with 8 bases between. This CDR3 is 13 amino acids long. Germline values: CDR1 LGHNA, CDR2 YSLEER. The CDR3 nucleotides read TGCGCCAGCAGCCAAGGGACATCTTACGAGCAGTACTTC. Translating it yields CASSQGTSYEQYF.